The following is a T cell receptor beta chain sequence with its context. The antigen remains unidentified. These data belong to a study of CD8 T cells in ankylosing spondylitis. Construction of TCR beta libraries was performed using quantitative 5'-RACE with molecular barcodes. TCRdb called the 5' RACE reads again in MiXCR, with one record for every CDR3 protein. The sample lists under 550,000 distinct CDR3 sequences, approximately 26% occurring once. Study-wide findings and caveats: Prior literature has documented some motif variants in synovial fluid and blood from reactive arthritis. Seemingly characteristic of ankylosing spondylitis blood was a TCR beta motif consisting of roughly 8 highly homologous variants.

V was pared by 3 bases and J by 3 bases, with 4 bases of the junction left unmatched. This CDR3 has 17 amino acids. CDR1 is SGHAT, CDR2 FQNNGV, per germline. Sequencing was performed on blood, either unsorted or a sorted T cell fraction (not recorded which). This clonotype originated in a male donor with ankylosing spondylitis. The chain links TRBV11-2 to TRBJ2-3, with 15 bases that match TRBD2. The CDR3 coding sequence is TGTGCCAGCAGCTTTCAGGGACTAGCGGGAGGTACAGATACGCAGTATTTT. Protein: CASSFQGLAGGTDTQYF.